The clone carrying this T cell receptor beta chain was detected a few times. The source of the sample is a study of T-cell memory formation after mild COVID-19. Per the germline V gene, CDR1 is MNHEY and CDR2 is SVGEGT. V dropped 2 bases and J dropped 3; count of bases not matched to a gene: 1. CDR3 length: 15 residues. 5'RACE primed at constant segments yielded TCR alpha and TCR beta cDNA libraries bearing sample barcodes and UMIs. In TCRdb, the 5' RACE reads were re-called with MiXCR into one record per CDR3 protein. The profile covers 450,000 to 650,000 distinct CDR3 sequences, with roughly 18% appearing a single time and approximately 12% taken by the ten largest.

V is TRBV6-2 or TRBV6-3 and J is TRBJ1-2; TRBD1 aligns across 12 bases. The TCR sequence derives from an adult woman who had mild COVID-19 (a few samples of this study predate the infection). Cell type and time point are not known. The source material was PBMCs or a T cell subset sorted from them (not recorded which). The chain's CDR3 is CASSYGTGGYYGYTF. The CDR3 DNA reads TGTGCCAGCAGTTACGGGACAGGGGGCTACTATGGCTACACCTTC.